Listed here are 24 T cell receptor beta chains from one sample, sequenced in a study of beta chain features in type 1 diabetes. Expressed TCRB transcripts were sequenced, since all the RNA that had been isolated was reverse transcribed. Using immunoSEQ multiplex PCR, the repertoire was profiled, and TCRdb retains in-frame clones only, with some absent. This sample has some 120,000 clones, with about 18% found just once. Their antigens remain unidentified. General study results and limits: For Type 1 diabetes patients, all four CD4+ subsets carried TCRB CDR3s that were moderately but significantly shorter.

The sample was central memory CD4+ T cells from blood. These receptor sequences come from a man younger than 30 with type 1 diabetes.

The V gene is TRBV7-2, the J gene TRBJ2-1, with 8 bases that match TRBD1. The CDR3 totals 16 residues. With V trimmed by 4 bases and J by 3 bases, 8 bases remained unmatched. Germline-derived CDR1 and CDR2 are SGHTA and FQGNSA. Written as DNA, the CDR3 is TGTGCCAGCAGCTCGGACAGGGAGGCGATCTACAATGAGCAGTTCTTC. Its translation is CASSSDREAIYNEQFF. The entire variable domain, with the rest obtained from reference TRBV7-2 and TRBJ2-1, is as follows: GAGVSQSPSNKVTEKGKDVELRCDPISGHTALYWYRQSLGQGLEFLIYFQGNSAPDKSGLPSDRFSAERTGGSVSTLTIQRTQQEDSAVYLCASSSDREAIYNEQFFGPGTRLTVL.

This chain links TRBV9 with TRBJ2-3; D might be TRBD1 (5 bases). From germline, CDR1 is SGDLS and CDR2 YYNGEE. Trimming removed 3 bases at V and 2 bases at J, with 10 bases between. The CDR3 totals 14 residues. CDR3 loop: CASSADTHTDTQYF. DNA of the CDR3: TGTGCCAGCAGCGCGGACACCCACACAGATACGCAGTATTTT.

Only a few counts were recorded for this clone. This chain joins TRBV2 and TRBJ2-1; D perhaps matches TRBD2 (6 bases). The germline gives CDR1 SNHLY, CDR2 FYNNEI. Trimming stripped 4 bases from V and 6 bases from J, with 16 bases between. This CDR3 is built from 15 residues. As DNA, the CDR3 is TGTGCCAGCAGTGTGATGGGGCAGGGAGGCAATGAGCAGTTCTTC. Its protein product is CASSVMGQGGNEQFF.

By sample fraction, this clone is medium-sized (0.01 to 0.1%). V and J are TRBV18 and TRBJ1-2; D may be TRBD1 (6 bases). Trimming took off 3 bases at V and 3 bases at J, with 11 bases between the two ends. Germline assignment: CDR1 KGHSH and CDR2 LQKENI. The CDR3 has 14 amino acids. DNA of the CDR3: TGTGCCAGCTCACCCGGGACATTCGACTATGGCTACACCTTC. Protein product: CASSPGTFDYGYTF.

This clone showed up just a few times. The gene calls are TRBV29-1 and TRBJ2-7, with D unresolved. The V gene's germline CDR1 is SQVTM and CDR2 ANQGSEA. Trimming stripped 7 bases from V and 2 bases from J, with 18 bases between. The CDR3 length is 14 residues. The CDR3 nucleotides are TGCAGCGCCCTTGACGGGTTCGGTACCTACGAGCAGTACTTC. Its translation is CSALDGFGTYEQYF.

This chain connects TRBV2 to TRBJ2-6; the D gene is possibly TRBD1 (5 bases). The CDR3 is 16 residues long. Germline assignment: CDR1 SNHLY and CDR2 FYNNEI. V lost 1 base, J lost 4 bases, and 11 bases lay in between. This CDR3 is CASSEDGRAGANVLTF. The CDR3 coding sequence is TGTGCCAGCAGTGAAGACGGCAGGGCAGGGGCCAACGTCCTGACTTTC.

This clone appeared many times. V usage is TRBV18 and J usage is TRBJ2-7; D is undetermined. V gave up 2 bases and J gave up 4 bases, with 15 bases separating them. CDR3 length equals 15 residues. Germline V CDR1 and CDR2: KGHSH, LQKENI. CDR3 nucleotides: TGTGCCAGCTCACCATCCGAGCAGAGCTTTTACGAGCAGTACTTC. Translation: CASSPSEQSFYEQYF.

The chain links TRBV2 to TRBJ1-1, with D uncertain. CDR1 and CDR2 (germline): SNHLY, FYNNEI. Trimming shortened V by 6 bases and J by 0 bases, and 14 bases separated the two germline ends. CDR3 length equals 15 residues. The CDR3 loop is CASRRNTFMNTEAFF. In nucleotides, the CDR3 is TGTGCCAGCAGGAGGAACACCTTCATGAACACTGAAGCTTTCTTT.

Only a few counts were recorded for this clone. This sequence joins TRBV10-1 and TRBJ2-3, with D possibly TRBD2 on 6 matching bases. Germline CDR1 reads WNHNN; CDR2 reads SYGVQD (reference sequence). Deletions cut 3 bases from V and 5 bases from J, with 21 bases between. There are 17 residues in the CDR3. CDR3 nucleotide sequence: TGCGCCAGCAGTGAAACCGGGACTTCCCGGGTCTTAGATACGCAGTATTTT. It translates to CASSETGTSRVLDTQYF.

The chain links TRBV2 to TRBJ2-5; D is ambiguous. TRBJ2-7 explains the end of the DNA better; the J call may be wrong. Germline assignment: CDR1 SNHLY and CDR2 FYNNEI. This CDR3 has 13 amino acids. For the CDR3, the DNA is TGTGCCAGCAGGAAGTTCTTAGGCTCCGAGCAGTACTTC. It encodes CASRKFLGSEQYF.

The chain combines TRBV10-3 with TRBJ1-4; possible D gene TRBD1, 5 bases. Trimming took 6 bases from V and 8 from J, leaving 16 bases between them. CDR1 and CDR2 from the germline V gene are ENHRY and SYGVKD. This CDR3 has 14 amino acids. For the CDR3, the DNA is TGTGCCATCAGCTACTCAGCCGGGGACGAAAAACTGTTTTTT. Translation gives CAISYSAGDEKLFF.

The V and J genes are TRBV6-1 and TRBJ2-7, with D possibly TRBD2 on 6 matching bases. The CDR3 is 13 amino acids. Germline lookup yields CDR1 MNHNS and CDR2 SASEGT. Trimming shortened V by 11 bases and J by 0 bases, and 14 bases separated the two germline ends. Here the CDR3 DNA reads TGTGCCTGCGGGGAAAGTTTCTCCTACGAGCAGTACTTC. It is translated as CACGESFSYEQYF.

This clone ranks as medium-sized. The V call is TRBV7-9, the J call TRBJ1-6; D gene unclear. CDR3 length equals 14 residues. The V end was cut by 1 base, the J end by 10 bases, with 11 bases between. Germline CDR1 is SEHNR and CDR2 is FQNEAQ (reference sequence). The CDR3 region is CASSLGTVNSPLHF. The CDR3 DNA reads as TGTGCCAGCAGCTTAGGGACCGTTAACTCACCCCTCCACTTT.

This clone has only a few counts. V usage is TRBV2 and J usage is TRBJ2-6, with D possibly being TRBD2 (6 bases). This CDR3 is built from 17 residues. V lost 7 bases and J 4 bases, leaving 20 bases between the germline ends. Germline loops: CDR1 SNHLY, CDR2 FYNNEI. The CDR3 region has the DNA TGTGCCAGCAACCTCCAGGGACCGGGAGCGGGGGCCAACGTCCTGACTTTC. Translating gives CASNLQGPGAGANVLTF.

This clone was counted between two and nine times. The chain recombines TRBV29-1 with TRBJ2-4; no reliable D call. Trimming took 8 bases from V and 3 from J, leaving 11 bases between them. Germline CDR1 reads SQVTM; CDR2 reads ANQGSEA. This CDR3 region has 12 residues. For the CDR3, the DNA is TGCAGCATCCGTACTGACAAAAACATTCAGTACTTC. Residues: CSIRTDKNIQYF.

This clone has a handful of counts. The CDR3 bases are TGTGCCAGCAATAAAGGGATAGGAGCTAATGAAAAACTGTTTTTT. The encoded protein is CASNKGIGANEKLFF. V is TRBV21-1 and J is TRBJ1-4. TRBV21-1 is reported as a pseudogene. The CDR3 is 15 amino acids.

The sample holds a few counts of this clone. CDR3 loop: CASSELRTSSYNEQFF. For the CDR3, the DNA is TGTGCCAGCAGTGAACTGAGAACGAGCTCCTACAATGAGCAGTTCTTC. The chain recombines TRBV25-1 with TRBJ2-1, with D unclear. The V gene's germline CDR1 is MGHDK and CDR2 SYGVNS. The V end was cut by 2 bases, the J end by 0 bases, with 11 bases between. There are 16 residues in the CDR3.

The J gene is TRBJ1-6, the V gene TRBV7-6; 7 bases are a match to TRBD1. CDR1 is SGHVS and CDR2 is FNYEAQ in the germline V gene. The V segment lost 5 bases and the J segment 10 bases; nucleotides outside the gene matches: 5. CDR3 length: 13 residues. Here the CDR3 reads CASSRQGESPLHF. Here the CDR3 DNA reads TGTGCCAGCAGCCGACAGGGCGAATCACCCCTCCACTTT.

The sample holds a few counts of this clone. The rearrangement joins TRBV7-6 to TRBJ2-3, with unresolved D. This CDR3 comprises 14 residues. The V gene's germline CDR1 is SGHVS and CDR2 FNYEAQ. V lost 4 bases, J lost 6 bases, and 14 bases lay in between. The CDR3 spells CASSSTSGTDTQYF. For the CDR3, the DNA is TGTGCCAGCAGCTCCACTTCGGGTACGGATACGCAGTATTTT.

Only a few counts were recorded for this clone. The rearrangement joins TRBV5-4 to TRBJ2-5, with TRBD2 matching 8 bases. This CDR3 spans 16 amino acids. The germline CDR1 and CDR2 sequences are SGHNT and YYREEE (reference sequence). J was trimmed by 3 bases and V by 0 bases; bases with no gene match: 7. DNA of the CDR3: TGTGCCAGCAGCTTGGGTCCGACTAGCGCTAAAGAGACCCAGTACTTC. Translated: CASSLGPTSAKETQYF.

The CDR3 loop is CASSVDQNGYTF. CDR3 DNA sequence: TGTGCCAGCAGCGTAGATCAGAATGGCTACACCTTC. V and J are TRBV9 and TRBJ1-2; D not certain. This CDR3 has 12 residues. Germline CDR1 reads SGDLS; CDR2 reads YYNGEE. V lost 0 bases to trimming and J lost 6 bases, with 6 bases between them.

The rearrangement joins TRBV21-1 to TRBJ2-2; whether TRBD2, the table's D call, matches the DNA was not checked. TRBV21-1 is a recognized pseudogene. The CDR3 length is 12 residues. DNA for the CDR3: TGTGCCAGCAGCACTAGGTCCGGGGAGCTGTTTTTT. Amino acid sequence: CASSTRSGELFF.

This clone was detected only a few times. A read error may produce the germline difference seen at one junction end. The chain links TRBV7-7 to TRBJ2-2; D not resolved. CDR1 SSHAT and CDR2 FNYEAQ come from the germline V gene (reference sequence). CDR3 length: 13 amino acids. This CDR3 is CASSLSYTGELFF. CDR3 in DNA: TGTGCTAGCAGCTTGAGTTACACCGGGGAGCTGTTTTTT.

This clone has at least ten counts. V and J are TRBV4-3 and TRBJ1-4, with TRBD1 as a possible D gene (5 bases). V was clipped by 5 bases and J by 4 bases, with 14 bases between them. The CDR3 covers 15 residues. Germline CDR1 is LGHNA and CDR2 is YSLEER. CDR3 DNA: TGCGCCAGCAGCTTCCTCGCTGGGGGTAATGAAAAACTGTTTTTT. As protein: CASSFLAGGNEKLFF.